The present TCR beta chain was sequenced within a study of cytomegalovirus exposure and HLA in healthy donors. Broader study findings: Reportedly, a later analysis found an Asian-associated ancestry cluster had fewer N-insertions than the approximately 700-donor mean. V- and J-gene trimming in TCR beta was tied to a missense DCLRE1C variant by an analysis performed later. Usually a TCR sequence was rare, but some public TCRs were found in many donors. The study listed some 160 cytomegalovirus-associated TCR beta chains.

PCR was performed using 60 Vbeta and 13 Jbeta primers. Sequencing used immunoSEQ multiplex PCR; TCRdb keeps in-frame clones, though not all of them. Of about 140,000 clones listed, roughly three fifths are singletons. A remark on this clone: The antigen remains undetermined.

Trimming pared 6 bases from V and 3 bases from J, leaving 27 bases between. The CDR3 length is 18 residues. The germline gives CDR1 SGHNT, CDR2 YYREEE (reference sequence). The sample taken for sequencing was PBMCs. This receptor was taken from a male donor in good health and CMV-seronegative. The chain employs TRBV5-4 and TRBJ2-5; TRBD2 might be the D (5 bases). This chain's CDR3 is CASTPNGLAWAQEETQYF. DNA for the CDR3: TGTGCCAGCACCCCCAACGGGCTAGCATGGGCGCAGGAAGAGACCCAGTACTTC.